This record looks at one T cell receptor (beta chain) sequence and its context. Its antigen is unidentified. The germline V and J ends were trimmed by 6 bases and 0 bases, with 6 bases remaining between them. Germline loops: CDR1 LNHDA, CDR2 SQIVND (reference sequence). This CDR3 comprises 13 residues. The data stem from a study of shared clonotypes between healthy human individuals. Study in general: Three CD4 naive, three CD4 memory, two CD8 naive and one CD8 memory plate were used per donor. Whole-study findings and limits: Clonotype sharing among donors, it was expected, would be affected by sequencing depth.

The method was immunoSEQ multiplex PCR; TCRdb's version includes in-frame clones alone and lacks a portion of them. The sample consists of about 520,000 clones, about 96% of them appearing once. This TCR derives from a woman under 40 in good health. The sequencing input was naive CD4+ T cells sorted from blood. Noted subset: CD45RA+ positively selected. The chain carries TRBV19 and TRBJ1-5; D gene unclear. The CDR3 reads CASRESSNQPQHF. Here the CDR3 DNA reads TGTGCCAGTAGGGAATCTAGCAATCAGCCCCAGCATTTT.